Only a few counts were recorded for the clone carrying this T cell receptor beta chain. The antigen is not known. The data belong to a study of beta chain features in type 1 diabetes. Study results and limitations: PCR might preferentially amplify shorter templates, equally in patients and controls. All four CD4+ subsets of Type 1 diabetes patients contained TCRB CDR3s that were moderately but significantly shorter. Reads derived from cDNA could over-represent cells showing high TCR expression. Relative to healthy donors, patients appeared to have naive, central memory and Treg TCRB repertoires that were more similar.

This CDR3 is built from 14 residues. Trimming removed 5 bases at V and 7 bases at J, with 18 bases between. Germline assignment: CDR1 SGHVS and CDR2 FQNEAQ. The authors reverse transcribed all of the isolated RNA, so sequencing captured expressed TCRB transcripts. Assay: immunoSEQ multiplex PCR; the TCRdb copy retains only in-frame clones and omits some. Here the sample spans about 240,000 clones, roughly 30% being singletons. The chain recombines TRBV7-8 with TRBJ2-7; D may be TRBD2 (5 bases). This receptor was taken from a man aged 30-40 years in good health. Sequenced material: central memory CD4+ T cells from blood. CDR3 sequence reads: CASSLGLVVLEQYF. The CDR3 coding sequence is TGTGCCAGCAGCCTCGGACTGGTTGTCTTGGAGCAGTACTTC.